A selection of T cell receptor beta chains follows, all from one sample in a study of T-cell reconstitution after alpha-beta-depleted transplantation in children. A single record per CDR3 protein comes from TCRdb applying MiXCR to the PCR reads. The sample carries 250,000 to 300,000 distinct CDR3 sequences, 9.5% to 10% recorded once. Here the sequenced sample was PBMCs from the stem cell graft donor, taken from the stem cell graft. The receptors derive from a human donor who donated a stem cell graft to a child with SCID. Both conserved end residues are part of each CDR3. A D gene is named only where the DNA matches it firmly. Size tells how often a clone was seen (once, few, many) or the class of an expanded clone, and some rows leave it out.

D	V	size	J	DNA	CDR3
-	TRBV12-3/TRBV12-4	few	TRBJ1-2	TGTGCCAGCAGGGACAGTCTCTATGGCTACACCTTC	CASRDSLYGYTF
-	TRBV6-5	many	TRBJ2-1	TGTGCCAGCAGCTCGACAGCTATGGAGCAGTTCTTC	CASSSTAMEQFF
TRBD1	TRBV3-1	few	TRBJ2-7	TGTGCCAGCAGCTACGGGACAGGCCTTTCCTACGAGCAGTACTTC	CASSYGTGLSYEQYF
TRBD1	TRBV5-6	-	TRBJ2-3	TGTGCCAGCAGCTTGGGGACAGGGCACACAGATACGCAGTATTTT	CASSLGTGHTDTQYF
-	TRBV7-9	-	TRBJ2-5	TGTGCCAGCAGCACCCCACAGTCGGTGGAAGAGACCCAGTACTTC	CASSTPQSVEETQYF
TRBD1	TRBV5-1	-	TRBJ1-6	TGCGCCAGCAGCTCGACAGGGGCCGGCTCACCCCTCCACTTT	CASSSTGAGSPLHF
-	TRBV7-9	-	TRBJ1-5	TGTGCCAGCAGCCAAGGTAACAATCAGCCCCAGCATTTT	CASSQGNNQPQHF
-	TRBV5-1	many	TRBJ2-2	TGCGCCAGCAGCCTGGAACTAGCCACCGGGGAGCTGTTTTTT	CASSLELATGELFF
-	TRBV19	-	TRBJ1-5	TGTGCCACGGCAGGGGTTTCTCGGAATCAGCCCCAGCATTTT	CATAGVSRNQPQHF
-	TRBV12-3/TRBV12-4	-	TRBJ1-1	TGTGCCAGCAGGCCCGGCGGGGGCGGGAACACTGAAGCTTTCTTT	CASRPGGGGNTEAFF
-	TRBV4-1	-	TRBJ2-1	TGCGCCAGCAGCCAGTTACAGGGCACAATGGAGCAGTTCTTC	CASSQLQGTMEQFF
TRBD2	TRBV10-3	-	TRBJ2-1	TGTGCCATCAGTGGGTCTAGCGGGGGGTCCTACAATGAGCAGTTCTTC	CAISGSSGGSYNEQFF
-	TRBV18	many	TRBJ2-1	TGTGCCAGCTCACCATCCCGGGACGGGAAAATTGACAAGTTCTTC	CASSPSRDGKIDKFF
TRBD2	TRBV18	-	TRBJ2-7	TGTGCCAGCTCACCCGGGACTAGCGGTACCTACGAGCAGTACTTC	CASSPGTSGTYEQYF
TRBD2	TRBV20-1	few	TRBJ2-3	TGCAGTGCTAACGGGGGACTAGCCAGTACAGATACGCAGTATTTT	CSANGGLASTDTQYF
-	TRBV7-7	-	TRBJ2-1	TGTGCTAGCAGCTTAGCGAGGGCGCCGTACAATGAGCAGTTCTTC	CASSLARAPYNEQFF
-	TRBV27	-	TRBJ1-2	TGTGCCAGCAGTCCTCGGGGGGGGGCTGGCTATGGCTACACCTTC	CASSPRGGAGYGYTF
TRBD2	TRBV14	few	TRBJ2-2	TGTGCCAGCAGCCGCCACGGACTAGCGGGGATCACCGGGGAGCTGTTTTTT	CASSRHGLAGITGELFF
TRBD1	TRBV3-1	-	TRBJ1-1	TGTGCCAGCAGCCGAGGACAGGGGGCGCGGACTGAAGCTTTCTTT	CASSRGQGARTEAFF
TRBD1	TRBV20-1	-	TRBJ2-1	TGCAGTGCTAAAGTAGGGGGCACCAATGGTGAGCAGTTCTTC	CSAKVGGTNGEQFF
TRBD1	TRBV20-1	many	TRBJ2-7	TGCAGTGCCACCGGGACAGGGGGATCGGAGCAGTACTTC	CSATGTGGSEQYF
-	TRBV20-1	few	TRBJ2-5	TGCAGTGCTAGGACCGGGGAGACCCAGTACTTC	CSARTGETQYF
-	TRBV12-3/TRBV12-4	-	TRBJ1-5	TGTGCCAGCACCATGGCTGGCGCAGGGGATAGCAATCAGCCCCAGCATTTT	CASTMAGAGDSNQPQHF